This section outlines one TCR beta chain sequence together with its context. This sample was taken from a study of CD8 T cells in ankylosing spondylitis. TCRdb called the 5' RACE reads again in MiXCR, with one record for every CDR3 protein. The sample lists 300,000 to 350,000 distinct CDR3 sequences, about a fifth seen once, with 3.5% in the top ten. Germline CDR1 SQVTM, CDR2 ANQGSEA. With 4 bases clipped from V and 11 bases from J, the junction kept 4 bases outside the gene matches. This CDR3 contains 12 residues. This chain links TRBV29-1 with TRBJ2-5; 13 positions match TRBD2. Sequencing input: blood, either unsorted or a sorted T cell fraction (not recorded which). The receptor was derived from a female donor with ankylosing spondylitis or in good health (not recorded which). CDR3 sequence: CSVVTSGRGQYF. The CDR3 nucleotides are TGCAGCGTTGTCACTAGCGGGAGGGGTCAGTACTTC.